The sequence of this T cell receptor (beta chain) was determined in a study of T cell responses to AZD1222 COVID-19 vaccine. Points from the study as a whole: Mapped onto spike, vaccine-associated CD4 TCRs spanned it and were dominant at 160-218 and 743-854. White British ancestry dominated among donors, who included more females, and clonal diversity was possibly underestimated.

CDR1 is SGHNT and CDR2 is YYREEE in the germline V gene (reference sequence). V shed 0 bases, J shed 3 bases, and the junction held 1 base outside the gene matches. The CDR3 runs 15 residues. Second-dose groups at about 4 or about 12 weeks were pooled. The data were produced by immunoSEQ multiplex PCR, yet TCRdb's version contains in-frame clones alone and is incomplete. The sample lists 190,000 or so clones, about 88% occurring once. Regarding this clone: Antigen specificity is unknown.

The starting material was peripheral blood, obtained 28 days after the second AZD1222 dose. The source is an adult who received the AZD1222 COVID-19 vaccine. This rearrangement joins TRBV5-4 to TRBJ2-3, with TRBD2 identical over 10 bases. CDR3 residues: CASSLAAGGTDTQYF. Written as DNA, the CDR3 is TGTGCCAGCAGCTTGGCAGCGGGAGGGACAGATACGCAGTATTTT.